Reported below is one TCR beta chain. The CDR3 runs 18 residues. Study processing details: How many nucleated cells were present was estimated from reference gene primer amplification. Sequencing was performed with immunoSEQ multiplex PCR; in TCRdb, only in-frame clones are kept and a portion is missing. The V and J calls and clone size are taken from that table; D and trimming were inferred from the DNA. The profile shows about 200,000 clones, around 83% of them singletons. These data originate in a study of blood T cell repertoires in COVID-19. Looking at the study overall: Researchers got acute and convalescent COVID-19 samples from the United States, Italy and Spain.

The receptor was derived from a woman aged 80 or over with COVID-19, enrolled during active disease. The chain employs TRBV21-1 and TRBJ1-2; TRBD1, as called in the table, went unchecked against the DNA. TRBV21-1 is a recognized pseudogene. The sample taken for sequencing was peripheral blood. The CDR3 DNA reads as TGTGCCAGCAGCAAAGACGCGACAGGGGCGACAAATAACTATGGCTACACCTTC. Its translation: CASSKDATGATNNYGYTF.